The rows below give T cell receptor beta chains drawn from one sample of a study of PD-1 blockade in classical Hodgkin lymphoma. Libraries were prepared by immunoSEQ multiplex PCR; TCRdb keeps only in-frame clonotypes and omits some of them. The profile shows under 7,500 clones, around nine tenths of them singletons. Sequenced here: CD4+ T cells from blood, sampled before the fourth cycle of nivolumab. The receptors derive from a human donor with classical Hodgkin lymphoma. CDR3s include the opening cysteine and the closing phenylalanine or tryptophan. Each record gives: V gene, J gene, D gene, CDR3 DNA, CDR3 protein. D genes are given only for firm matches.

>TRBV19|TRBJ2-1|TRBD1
TGTGCCAGTAAGCCCGGGGACAGGGATAATGAGCAGTTCTTC
CASKPGDRDNEQFF
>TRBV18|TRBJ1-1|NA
TGTGCCAGCTCACCACAAGGGAATATGAACACTGAAGCTTTCTTT
CASSPQGNMNTEAFF